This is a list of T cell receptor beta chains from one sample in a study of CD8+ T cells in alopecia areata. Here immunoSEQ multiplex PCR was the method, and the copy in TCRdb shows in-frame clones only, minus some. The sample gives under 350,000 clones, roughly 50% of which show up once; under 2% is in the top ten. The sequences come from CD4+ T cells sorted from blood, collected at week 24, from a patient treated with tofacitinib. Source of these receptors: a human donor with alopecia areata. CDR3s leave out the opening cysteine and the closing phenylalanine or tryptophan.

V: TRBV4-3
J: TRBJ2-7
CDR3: ASSQELTGGSYEQY

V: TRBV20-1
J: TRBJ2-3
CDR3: SAIYTQQQY

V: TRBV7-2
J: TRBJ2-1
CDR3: ASSRAGRNYNEQF

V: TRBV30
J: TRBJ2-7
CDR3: AWSGQTDEQY

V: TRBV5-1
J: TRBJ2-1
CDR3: ASSTGGAGAGNEQF

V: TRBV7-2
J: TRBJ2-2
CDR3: ASSWGWNTGELF

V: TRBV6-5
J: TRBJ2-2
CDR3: ATHRGTNTGELF

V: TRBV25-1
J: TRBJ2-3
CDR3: ASSETGSWTDTQY

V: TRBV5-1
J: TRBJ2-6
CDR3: ASSPRSSGANVLT

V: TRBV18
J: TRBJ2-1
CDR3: ASSTSTGYEQF

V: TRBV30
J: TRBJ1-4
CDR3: AWSGPGAGRSNEKLF

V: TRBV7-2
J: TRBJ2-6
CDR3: ASSLQGQVSSGANVLT

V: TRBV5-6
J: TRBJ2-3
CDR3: ASSLVPLSTDTQY

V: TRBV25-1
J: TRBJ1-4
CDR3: ASSVEGKLF

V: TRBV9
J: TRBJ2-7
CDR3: ARLYVDKG

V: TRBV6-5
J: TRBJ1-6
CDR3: ASGPRALGNSPLH

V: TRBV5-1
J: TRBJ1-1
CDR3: ASSLMGRDTEAF

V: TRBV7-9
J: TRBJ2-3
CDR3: ASSRLRQESTDTQY

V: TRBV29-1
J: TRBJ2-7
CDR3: SVDYTGLRGEQY

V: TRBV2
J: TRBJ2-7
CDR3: ASSRETDVEQY

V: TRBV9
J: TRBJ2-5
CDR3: ASSPRKTQY

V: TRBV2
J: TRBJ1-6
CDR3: ASSEMTPANSPLH

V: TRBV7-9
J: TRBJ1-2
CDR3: ASSLGVAGGYT

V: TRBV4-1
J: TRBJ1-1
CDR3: ASSQVGRGTNTEAF

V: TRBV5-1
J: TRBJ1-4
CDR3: ASRLNEKLF

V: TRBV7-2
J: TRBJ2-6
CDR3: ASSPVRGSGANVLT

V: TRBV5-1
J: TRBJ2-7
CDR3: ASSLVGTVVHEQY

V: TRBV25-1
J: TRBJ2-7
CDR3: ASSLTYEQY

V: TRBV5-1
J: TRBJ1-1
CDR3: ASSRGGVMNTEAF

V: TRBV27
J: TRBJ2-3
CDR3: ASSIRRVADTQY

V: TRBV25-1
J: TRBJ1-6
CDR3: ASRATGHRSPLH

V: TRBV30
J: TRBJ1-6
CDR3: AWRTGTAYSPLH

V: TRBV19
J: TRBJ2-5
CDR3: ASSKSTGPETQY

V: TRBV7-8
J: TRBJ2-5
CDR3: ASSLSQTQY

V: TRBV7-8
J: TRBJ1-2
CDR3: ASSSPTGRQGGYT

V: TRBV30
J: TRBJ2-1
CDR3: AWSRGRINNEQF

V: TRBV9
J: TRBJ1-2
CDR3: ASSAEPTGFYGYT

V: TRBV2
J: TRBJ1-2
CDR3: ASSGYTTNGYT

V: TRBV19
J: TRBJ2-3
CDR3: ASTPGPGRIDTQY

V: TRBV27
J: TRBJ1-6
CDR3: ASSLGQGARDSPLH

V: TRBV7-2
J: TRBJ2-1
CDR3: ASSPADFPGNEQF

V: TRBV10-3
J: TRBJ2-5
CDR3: ATGQDHQETQY

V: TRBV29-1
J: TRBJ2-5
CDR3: SVERGGTQY

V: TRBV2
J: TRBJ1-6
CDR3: ASSEVQGIH

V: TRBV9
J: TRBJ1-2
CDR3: ASSPAGGAGYGYT

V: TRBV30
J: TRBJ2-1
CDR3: AWSGTSQYNEQF

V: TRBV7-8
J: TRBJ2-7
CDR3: ASLPRGTLGTYEQY

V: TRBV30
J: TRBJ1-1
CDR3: AWSPGATTEAF

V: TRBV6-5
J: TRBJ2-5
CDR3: ASRKGQQETQY

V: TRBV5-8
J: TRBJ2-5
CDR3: ASSSPWAETQY

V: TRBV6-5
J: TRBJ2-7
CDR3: ASSYSSGTMTHEQY

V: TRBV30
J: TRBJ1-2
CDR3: AWNEGAGKGGYT

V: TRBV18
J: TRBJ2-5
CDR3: ASSPGSVQETQY